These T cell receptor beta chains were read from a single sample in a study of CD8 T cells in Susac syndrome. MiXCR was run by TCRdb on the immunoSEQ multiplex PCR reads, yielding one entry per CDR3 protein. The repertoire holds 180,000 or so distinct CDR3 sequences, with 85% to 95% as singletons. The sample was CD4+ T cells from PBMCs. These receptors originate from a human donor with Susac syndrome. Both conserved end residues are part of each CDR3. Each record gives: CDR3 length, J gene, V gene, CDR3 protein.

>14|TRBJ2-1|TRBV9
CASSVAFRQNEQFF
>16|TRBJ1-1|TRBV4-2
CASSQVTEAPNTEAFF
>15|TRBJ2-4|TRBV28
CASSWAGISQNIQYF
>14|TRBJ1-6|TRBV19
CASHDEGTDSPLHF
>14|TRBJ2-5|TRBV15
CATSRGRLQETQYF
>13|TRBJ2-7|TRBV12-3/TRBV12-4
CASSSDRVNEQYF
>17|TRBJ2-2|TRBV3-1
CASSQDFGRPNTGELFF
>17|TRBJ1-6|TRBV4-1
CASSQGSEGQEVSPLHF
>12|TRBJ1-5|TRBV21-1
CASKKRLEPQHF
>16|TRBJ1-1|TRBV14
CASSQVAGGRKTEAFF
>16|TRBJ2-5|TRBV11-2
CASSLAVVRDQETQYF
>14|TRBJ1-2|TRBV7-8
CASSFLAGAGGYTF
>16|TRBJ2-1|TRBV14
CASNRIRGSSYNEQFF
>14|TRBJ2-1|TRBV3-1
CASSLGHKGNEQFF
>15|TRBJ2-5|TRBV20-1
CSASHVAGGRETQYF
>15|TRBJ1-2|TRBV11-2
CASSLDRIANYGYTF
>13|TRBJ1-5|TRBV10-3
CAISRTGDQPQHF
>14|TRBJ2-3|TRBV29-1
CSVRLAGGTDTQYF
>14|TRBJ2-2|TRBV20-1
CSATDIPPDGELFF
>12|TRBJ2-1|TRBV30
CAWGPIYNEQFF
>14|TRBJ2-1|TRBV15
CATSRVGNSNEQFF
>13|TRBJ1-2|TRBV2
CASSLRGWDGYTF
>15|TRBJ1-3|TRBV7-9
CASSLTGDSGNTIYF
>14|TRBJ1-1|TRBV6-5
CASSDQGNGGKAFF